The subject of this entry is one TCR beta chain. These data come from a study of blood T cell repertoires in COVID-19. Study-level information: T cells, B-cell-depleted T cells, or PBMCs supplied cDNA or gDNA.

Between the trimmed V and J ends, which lost 5 bases and 5 bases, there was a span of 9 bases. This CDR3 has 12 residues. Sequencing was performed with immunoSEQ multiplex PCR; in TCRdb, only in-frame clones are kept and a portion is missing. Of 300,000 or so clones detected, around four fifths appear once; the ten largest clones hold around 4%. This TCR was recovered from a woman between 50 and 59 years old with active or convalescent COVID-19. This chain connects TRBV12-3 or TRBV12-4 to TRBJ1-2; D is possibly TRBD1 (6 bases). Sample: peripheral blood. CDR3 residues: CASSPQGYGYTF. The CDR3 region has the DNA TGTGCCAGCAGTCCACAGGGTTATGGCTACACCTTC.